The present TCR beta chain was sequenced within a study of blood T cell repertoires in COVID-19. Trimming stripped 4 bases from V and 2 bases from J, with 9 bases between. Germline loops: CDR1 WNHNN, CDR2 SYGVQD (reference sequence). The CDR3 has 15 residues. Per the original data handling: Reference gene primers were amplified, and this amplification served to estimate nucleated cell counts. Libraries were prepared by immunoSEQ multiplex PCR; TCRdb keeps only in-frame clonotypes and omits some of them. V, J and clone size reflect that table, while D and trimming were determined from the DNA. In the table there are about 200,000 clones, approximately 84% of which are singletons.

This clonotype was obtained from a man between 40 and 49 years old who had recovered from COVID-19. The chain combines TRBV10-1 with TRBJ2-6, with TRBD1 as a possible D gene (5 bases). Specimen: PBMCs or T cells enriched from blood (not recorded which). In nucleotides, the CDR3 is TGCGCCAGCAGTGCCGACAGAACTGGGGCCAACGTCCTGACTTTC. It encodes CASSADRTGANVLTF.